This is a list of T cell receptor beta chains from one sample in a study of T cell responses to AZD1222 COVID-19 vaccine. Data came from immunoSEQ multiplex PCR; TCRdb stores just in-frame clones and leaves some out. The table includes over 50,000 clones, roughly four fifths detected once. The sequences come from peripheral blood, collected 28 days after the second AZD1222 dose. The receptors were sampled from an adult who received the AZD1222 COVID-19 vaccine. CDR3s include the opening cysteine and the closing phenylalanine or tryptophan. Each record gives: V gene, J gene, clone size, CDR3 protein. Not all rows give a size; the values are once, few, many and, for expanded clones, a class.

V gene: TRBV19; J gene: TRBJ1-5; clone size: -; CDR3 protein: CASSTVSNQPQHF
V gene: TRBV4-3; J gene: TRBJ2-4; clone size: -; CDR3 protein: CASSHPGGGAKNIQYF
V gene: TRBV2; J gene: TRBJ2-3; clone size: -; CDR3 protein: CASKGGTTSTDTQYF
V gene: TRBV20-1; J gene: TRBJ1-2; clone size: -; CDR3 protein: CSASKGPGRAASNYGYTF
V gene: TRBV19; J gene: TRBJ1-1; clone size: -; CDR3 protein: CASSTRRNTEAFF
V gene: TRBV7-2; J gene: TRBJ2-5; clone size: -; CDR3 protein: CASSTLAAPAETQYF
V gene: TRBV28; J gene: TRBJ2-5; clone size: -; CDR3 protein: CASSQSGMGETQYF
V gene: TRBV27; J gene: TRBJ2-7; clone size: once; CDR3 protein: CASSFTQVDEQYF
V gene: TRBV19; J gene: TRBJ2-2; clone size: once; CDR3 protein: CASSTLQGGHTGELFF
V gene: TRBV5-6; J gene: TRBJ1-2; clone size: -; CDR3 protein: CASSLGSVNYGYTF
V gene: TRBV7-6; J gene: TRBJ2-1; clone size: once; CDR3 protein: CASSLAGTSGFGEQFF
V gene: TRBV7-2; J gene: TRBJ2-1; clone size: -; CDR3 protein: CASSPPGGSSYNEQFF
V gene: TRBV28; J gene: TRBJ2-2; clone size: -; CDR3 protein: CASSLPGQGALTGELFF
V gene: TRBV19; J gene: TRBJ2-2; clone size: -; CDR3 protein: CASSIRSGRQGELFF
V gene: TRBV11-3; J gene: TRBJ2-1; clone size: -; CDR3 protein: CASSRRLAVYNEQFF
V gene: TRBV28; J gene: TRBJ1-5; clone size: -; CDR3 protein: CASKGAAGKGAHQPQHF
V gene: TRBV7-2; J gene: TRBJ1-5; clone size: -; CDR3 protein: CASSERTGPNQPQHF
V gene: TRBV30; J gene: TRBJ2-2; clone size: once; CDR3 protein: CAWSVGTGGNGELFF
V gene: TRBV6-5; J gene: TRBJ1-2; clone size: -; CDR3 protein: CASRLGRIYGYTF
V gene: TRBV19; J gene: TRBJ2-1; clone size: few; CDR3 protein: CASSTYSRDEQFF
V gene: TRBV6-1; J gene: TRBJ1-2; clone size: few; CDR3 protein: CASSEALQGVYGYTF
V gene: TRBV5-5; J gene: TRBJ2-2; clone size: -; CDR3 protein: CASSLLGAGELFF
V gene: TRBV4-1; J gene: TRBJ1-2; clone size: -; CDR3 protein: CASSQSGQHFYGYTF
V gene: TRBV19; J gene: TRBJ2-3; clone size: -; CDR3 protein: CASSIGAGGGSDTQYF
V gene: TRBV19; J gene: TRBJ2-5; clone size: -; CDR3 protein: CASSAELAGQETQYF
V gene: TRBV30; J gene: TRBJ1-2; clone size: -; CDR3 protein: CAWSVVYGYTF
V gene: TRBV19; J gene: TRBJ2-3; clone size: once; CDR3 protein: CASRDPGQGLSDTQYF
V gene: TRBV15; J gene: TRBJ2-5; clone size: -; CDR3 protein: CATSRVGGETQYF
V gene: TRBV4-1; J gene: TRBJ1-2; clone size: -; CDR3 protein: CASRAAEANYGYTF
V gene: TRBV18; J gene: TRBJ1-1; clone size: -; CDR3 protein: CASSDRAHTEAFF